These 7 T cell receptor beta chains were sequenced from one sample in a study of OX40 agonist ivuxolimab in advanced cancers. Data came from immunoSEQ multiplex PCR; TCRdb stores just in-frame clones and leaves some out. The sample yields about 60,000 clones, roughly 86% seen once. Here the sequenced sample was CD4+ or CD8+ T cells sorted from blood, taken in a trial of the OX40 agonist ivuxolimab. The origin of the receptors is an adult with an advanced solid tumor such as melanoma, head and neck, liver or kidney cancer.

This clone came up a few times. The chain joins TRBV9 to TRBJ2-6; 8 bases match TRBD2. The CDR3 has 16 amino acids. Germline loops: CDR1 SGDLS, CDR2 YYNGEE. V trimming: 3 bases; J trimming: 3 bases; junction bases outside the gene matches: 5. CDR3 residues: CASSEGLAGGANVLTF. The CDR3 DNA sequence: TGTGCCAGCAGCGAAGGACTAGCTGGTGGGGCCAACGTCCTGACTTTC.

This rearrangement joins TRBV4-1 to TRBJ2-3; D not certain. The germline V and J ends were trimmed by 1 base and 4 bases, with 9 bases remaining between them. The CDR3 has 14 residues. Germline CDR1 and CDR2: MGHRA and YSYEKL. The CDR3 bases are TGCGCCAGCAGCCAAGGATCTACCCCAGATACGCAGTATTTT. It specifies CASSQGSTPDTQYF.

This rearrangement joins TRBV5-4 to TRBJ1-2; D gene uncertain. The CDR3 is 12 amino acids. From germline, CDR1 is SGHNT and CDR2 YYREEE (reference sequence). V was cut by 0 bases and J by 5 bases, with 5 bases left in between. Written as DNA, the CDR3 is TGTGCCAGCAGCTTGGCCAGTTATGGCTACACCTTC. Encoded protein: CASSLASYGYTF.

The chain couples TRBV5-4 to TRBJ2-3, with a tentative D call TRBD2 (6 bases). The CDR3 spans 14 residues. The V and J ends lost 0 bases and 2 bases respectively, with 7 bases between them. The germline V gene encodes CDR1 SGHNT and CDR2 YYREEE (reference sequence). The CDR3 loop is CASSLGGNTDTQYF. CDR3 nucleotide sequence: TGTGCCAGCAGCTTGGGCGGGAACACAGATACGCAGTATTTT. The variable domain in full, with the rest retrieved from reference TRBV5-4 and TRBJ2-3, is ETGVTQSPTHLIKTRGQQVTLRCSSQSGHNTVSWYQQALGQGPQFIFQYYREEENGRGNFPPRFSGLQFPNYSSELNVNALELDDSALYLCASSLGGNTDTQYFGPGTRLTVL.

This clone has more than one count but fewer than ten. In DNA form, the CDR3 reads TGTGCCAGCAGCCCAGAAACAGATTATCAGCCCCAGCATTTT. Protein sequence: CASSPETDYQPQHF. V and J are TRBV28 and TRBJ1-5; D remains unclear. V dropped 6 bases and J dropped 5 bases, with 14 bases sitting between them. The CDR3 contains 14 residues. Germline CDR1 reads MDHEN; CDR2 reads SYDVKM.

In DNA form, the CDR3 reads TGTGCCAGCAGTCCTCTGGGACAGGGTAGGGCCGGGGAGCTGTTTTTT. This sequence encodes CASSPLGQGRAGELFF. The V gene is TRBV28, the J gene TRBJ2-2, with TRBD1 matching 9 bases. V was pared by 5 bases and J by 6 bases, with 10 bases of the junction left unmatched. Germline V gene lookup returns CDR1 MDHEN and CDR2 SYDVKM. The CDR3 is 16 residues long.

This clone is a singleton in its sample. V usage is TRBV28 and J usage is TRBJ1-1; 8 bases map to TRBD1. This CDR3 comprises 17 residues. Germline values: CDR1 MDHEN, CDR2 SYDVKM. The V and J ends lost 3 bases and 0 bases, in that order; junction bases with no gene match: 9. CDR3 sequence: CASSFTGTGVMNTEAFF. The CDR3 DNA reads as TGTGCCAGCAGTTTCACCGGGACAGGAGTCATGAACACTGAAGCTTTCTTT.